The entry that follows covers one T cell receptor (beta chain) sequence. The V gene's germline CDR1 is MNHEY and CDR2 SMNVEV (reference sequence). Trimming left V 7 bases short and J 4 bases short, with 18 bases between. This CDR3 is built from 15 residues. In the source study's methods: Researchers report that nucleated cell counts were estimated from reference gene primer amplification. Only in-frame clones appear in the TCRdb table, and some are missing; sequencing was by immunoSEQ multiplex PCR. Clone size and V and J calls were adopted from that table, with D and trimming inferred from the DNA. There are approximately 110,000 clones in the sample; approximately 92% occur only once, and roughly 30% lies in the top ten. The sample originates from a study of blood T cell repertoires in COVID-19. Study-level information: The samples span acute and convalescent COVID-19 from the United States, Italy and Spain.

V usage is TRBV27 and J usage is TRBJ2-3, with a weak D call TRBD1 (6 bases). The sequenced sample consisted of peripheral blood. The sequence derives from a woman older than 75 with acute or convalescent COVID-19. CDR3 region: CASTTGQKSADTQYF. The CDR3 nucleotides read TGTGCCAGCACCACAGGACAGAAGTCCGCAGATACGCAGTATTTT.